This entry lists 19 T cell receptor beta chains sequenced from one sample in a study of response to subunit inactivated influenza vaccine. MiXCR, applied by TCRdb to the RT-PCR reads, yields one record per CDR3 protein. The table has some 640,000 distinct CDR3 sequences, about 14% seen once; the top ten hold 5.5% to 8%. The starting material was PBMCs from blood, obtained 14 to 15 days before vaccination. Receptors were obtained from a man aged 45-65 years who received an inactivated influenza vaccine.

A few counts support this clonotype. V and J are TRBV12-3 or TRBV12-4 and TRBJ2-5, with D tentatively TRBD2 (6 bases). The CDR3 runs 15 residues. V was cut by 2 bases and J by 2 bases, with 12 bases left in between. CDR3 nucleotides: TGTGCCAGCAGTTTAAGGTGGACTACTCAAGAGACCCAGTACTTC. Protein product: CASSLRWTTQETQYF.

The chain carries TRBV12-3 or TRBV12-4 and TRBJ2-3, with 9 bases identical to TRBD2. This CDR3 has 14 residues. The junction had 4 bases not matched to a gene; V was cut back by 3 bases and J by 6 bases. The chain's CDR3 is CASSFASGRDTQYF. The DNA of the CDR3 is TGTGCCAGCAGTTTCGCCAGCGGGAGGGATACGCAGTATTTT.

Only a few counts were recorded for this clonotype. The CDR3 DNA reads TGTGCCAGTAGTATAGGGGGTAAGCCCCAGCATTTT. Residues: CASSIGGKPQHF. The chain employs TRBV19 and TRBJ1-5; D not resolved. Trimming removed 1 base at V and 8 bases at J, with 6 bases between. The CDR3 length is 12 residues. The germline V gene encodes CDR1 LNHDA and CDR2 SQIVND (reference sequence). Variable domain in full (rest from reference TRBV19 and TRBJ1-5): DGGITQSPKYLFRKEGQNVTLSCEQNLNHDAMYWYRQDPGQGLRLIYYSQIVNDFQKGDIAEGYSVSREKKESFPLTVTSAQKNPTAFYLCASSIGGKPQHFGDGTRLSIL.

The CDR3 bases are TGTGCCAGCAGTTTCTCCCTACTAGCGGGAGTCAATGAGCAGTTCTTC. This translates into CASSFSLLAGVNEQFF. V and J are TRBV28 and TRBJ2-1; 11 bases match TRBD2. This CDR3 is built from 16 residues. Germline V gene data show CDR1 as MDHEN and CDR2 as SYDVKM. Trimming removed 3 bases from V and 6 bases from J; junction bases left unmatched: 7. The complete variable domain, with remaining parts taken from reference TRBV28 and TRBJ2-1, reads DVKVTQSSRYLVKRTGEKVFLECVQDMDHENMFWYRQDPGLGLRLIYFSYDVKMKEKGDIPEGYSVSREKKERFSLILESASTNQTSMYLCASSFSLLAGVNEQFFGPGTRLTVL.

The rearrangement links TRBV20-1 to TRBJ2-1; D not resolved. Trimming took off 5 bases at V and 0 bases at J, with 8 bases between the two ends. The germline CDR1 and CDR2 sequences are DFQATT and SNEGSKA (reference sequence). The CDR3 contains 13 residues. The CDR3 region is CSADRVSYNEQFF. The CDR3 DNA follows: TGCAGTGCTGATCGGGTCTCCTACAATGAGCAGTTCTTC.

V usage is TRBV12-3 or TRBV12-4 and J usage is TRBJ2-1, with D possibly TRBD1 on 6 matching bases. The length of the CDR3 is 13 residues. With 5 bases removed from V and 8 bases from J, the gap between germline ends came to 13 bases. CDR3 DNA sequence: TGTGCCAGCAGTCTGGACAGTATGGATGAGCAGTTCTTC. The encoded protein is CASSLDSMDEQFF.

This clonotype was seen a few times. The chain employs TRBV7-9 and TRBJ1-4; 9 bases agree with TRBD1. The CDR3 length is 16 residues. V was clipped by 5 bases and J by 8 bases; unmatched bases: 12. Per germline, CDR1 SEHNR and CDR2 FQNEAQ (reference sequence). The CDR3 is CASSLLPGQGTEKLFF. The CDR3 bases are TGTGCCAGCAGCCTACTACCGGGACAGGGAACCGAAAAACTGTTTTTT. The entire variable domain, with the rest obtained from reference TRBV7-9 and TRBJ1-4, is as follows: DTGVSQNPRHKITKRGQNVTFRCDPISEHNRLYWYRQTLGQGPEFLTYFQNEAQLEKSRLLSDRFSAERPKGSFSTLEIQRTEQGDSAMYLCASSLLPGQGTEKLFFGSGTQLSVL.

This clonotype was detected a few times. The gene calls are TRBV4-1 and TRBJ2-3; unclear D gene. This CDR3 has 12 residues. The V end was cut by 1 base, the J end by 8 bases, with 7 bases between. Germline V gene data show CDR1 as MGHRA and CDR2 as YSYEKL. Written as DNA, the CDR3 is TGCGCCAGCAGCCAAGTTTCAGGTACGCAGTATTTT. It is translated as CASSQVSGTQYF.

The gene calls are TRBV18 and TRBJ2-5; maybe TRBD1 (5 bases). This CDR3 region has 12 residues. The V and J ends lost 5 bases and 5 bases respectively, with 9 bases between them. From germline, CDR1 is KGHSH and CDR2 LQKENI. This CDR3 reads CASSGAAETQYF. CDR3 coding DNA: TGTGCCAGCTCAGGGGCAGCGGAGACCCAGTACTTC.

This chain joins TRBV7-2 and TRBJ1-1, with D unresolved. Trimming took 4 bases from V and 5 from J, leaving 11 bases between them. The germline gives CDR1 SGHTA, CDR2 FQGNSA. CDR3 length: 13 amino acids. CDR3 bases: TGTGCCAGCAGCTCGTTCATGGGGACTGAAGCTTTCTTT. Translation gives CASSSFMGTEAFF.

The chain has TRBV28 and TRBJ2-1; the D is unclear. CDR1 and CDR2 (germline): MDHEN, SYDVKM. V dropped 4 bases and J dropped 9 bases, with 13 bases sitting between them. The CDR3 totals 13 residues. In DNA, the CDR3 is TGTGCCAGCAGTTGGGGTGAGGTTTCTGAGCAGTTCTTC. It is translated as CASSWGEVSEQFF.

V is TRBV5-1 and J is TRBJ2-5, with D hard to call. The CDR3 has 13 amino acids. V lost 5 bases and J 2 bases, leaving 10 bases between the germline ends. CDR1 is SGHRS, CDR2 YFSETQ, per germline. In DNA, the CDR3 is TGCGCCAGCAGACAGACGGCACAAGAGACCCAGTACTTC. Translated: CASRQTAQETQYF.

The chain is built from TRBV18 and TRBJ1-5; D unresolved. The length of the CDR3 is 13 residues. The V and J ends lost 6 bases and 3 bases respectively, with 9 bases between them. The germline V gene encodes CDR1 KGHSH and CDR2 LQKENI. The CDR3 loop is CASSAQNNQPQHF. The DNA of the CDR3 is TGTGCCAGCTCGGCCCAGAACAATCAGCCCCAGCATTTT.

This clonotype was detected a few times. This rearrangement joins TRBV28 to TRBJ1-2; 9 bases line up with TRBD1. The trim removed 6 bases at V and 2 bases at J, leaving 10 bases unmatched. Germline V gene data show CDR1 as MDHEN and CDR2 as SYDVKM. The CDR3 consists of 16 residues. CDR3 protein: CASSPESGQGNYGYTF. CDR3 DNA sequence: TGTGCCAGCAGCCCGGAGTCGGGACAGGGAAACTATGGCTACACCTTC.

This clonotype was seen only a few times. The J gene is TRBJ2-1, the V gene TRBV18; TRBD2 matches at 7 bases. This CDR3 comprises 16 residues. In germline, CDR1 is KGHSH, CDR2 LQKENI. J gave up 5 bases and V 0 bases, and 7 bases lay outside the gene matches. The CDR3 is CASSPPIRRENNEQFF. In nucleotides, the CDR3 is TGTGCCAGCTCACCACCGATTCGGCGGGAGAACAATGAGCAGTTCTTC.

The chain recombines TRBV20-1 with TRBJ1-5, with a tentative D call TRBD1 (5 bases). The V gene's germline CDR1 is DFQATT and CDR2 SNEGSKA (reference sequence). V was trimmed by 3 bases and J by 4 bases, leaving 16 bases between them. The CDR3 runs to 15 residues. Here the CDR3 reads CSARGRSLGNQPQHF. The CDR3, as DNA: TGCAGTGCTAGGGGGCGGTCACTGGGGAATCAGCCCCAGCATTTT.

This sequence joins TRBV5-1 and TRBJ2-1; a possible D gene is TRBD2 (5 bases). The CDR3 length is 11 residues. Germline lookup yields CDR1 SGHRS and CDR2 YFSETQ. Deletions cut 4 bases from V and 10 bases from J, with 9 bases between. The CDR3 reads CASSDYREQFF. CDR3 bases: TGCGCCAGCAGCGACTACCGGGAGCAGTTCTTC.

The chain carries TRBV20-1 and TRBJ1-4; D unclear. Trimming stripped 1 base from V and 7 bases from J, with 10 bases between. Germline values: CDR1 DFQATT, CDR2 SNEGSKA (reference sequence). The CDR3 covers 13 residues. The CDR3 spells CSARVRIGEKLFF. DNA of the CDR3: TGCAGTGCTAGAGTGCGTATCGGTGAAAAACTGTTTTTT.

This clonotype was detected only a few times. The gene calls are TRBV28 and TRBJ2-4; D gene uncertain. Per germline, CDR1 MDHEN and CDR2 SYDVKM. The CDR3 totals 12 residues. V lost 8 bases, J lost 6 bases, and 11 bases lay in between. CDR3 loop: CASSRERNIQYF. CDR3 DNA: TGTGCCAGCTCCAGAGAAAGAAACATTCAGTACTTC.